The 21 T cell receptor beta chains given below trace back to one sample, sequenced in a study of T cell responses to AZD1222 COVID-19 vaccine. Repertoires were generated with immunoSEQ multiplex PCR, while TCRdb's copy carries only in-frame clones and drops some. This sample yields some 180,000 clones, of which approximately 92% are seen a single time; more than 9% belongs to the top ten. The sample here was peripheral blood, taken on day 0 of AZD1222 vaccination. Every receptor here comes from an adult in good health.

The rearrangement uses TRBV10-3 and TRBJ1-2, with D unclear. Trimming shortened V by 3 bases and J by 4 bases, and 12 bases separated the two germline ends. Germline loops: CDR1 ENHRY, CDR2 SYGVKD. CDR3 size: 14 residues. CDR3 DNA: TGTGCCATCAGTGATTCGTTGGGGTTCTATGGCTACACCTTC. Its translation is CAISDSLGFYGYTF.

The J gene is TRBJ1-1, the V gene TRBV3-1 (or the pseudogene TRBV3-2); tentatively, D is TRBD1 (5 bases). This CDR3 region has 16 residues. V lost 4 bases, J lost 0 bases, and 15 bases lay in between. Germline-derived CDR1 and CDR2 are LGHDT and YNNKEL (reference sequence). The CDR3 DNA reads as TGTGCCAGCAGCCCCACCCCGGGACGGGTGAACACTGAAGCTTTCTTT. The encoded protein is CASSPTPGRVNTEAFF.

The V and J genes are TRBV10-2 and TRBJ2-7; D is unresolved. Looked up from germline, CDR1 is WSHSY and CDR2 is SAAADI. The CDR3 runs to 14 residues. Trimming took off 2 bases at V and 2 bases at J, with 10 bases between the two ends. The CDR3 DNA reads as TGCGCCAGCAGTGAGGACGGTTCGACCTACGAGCAGTACTTC. Its translation: CASSEDGSTYEQYF.

The chain carries TRBV18 and TRBJ1-5; no firm D call. Germline CDR1 KGHSH, CDR2 LQKENI. There are 15 residues in the CDR3. V lost 2 bases and J lost 0, with 8 bases in between. In DNA, the CDR3 is TGTGCCAGCTCACCATGGCAGGATAGCAATCAGCCCCAGCATTTT. Protein: CASSPWQDSNQPQHF.

V is TRBV28 and J is TRBJ1-3; D is ambiguous. CDR1 MDHEN and CDR2 SYDVKM come from the germline V gene. This CDR3 has 15 amino acids. V was clipped by 5 bases and J by 4 bases, with 15 bases between them. The CDR3 loop is CASSGSSLSGNTIYF. The CDR3 DNA follows: TGTGCCAGCAGTGGGTCAAGCCTTAGCGGAAACACCATATATTTT.

Concerning this clone: The same CDR3 can be traced to other DNA sequences in this sample. The rearrangement uses TRBV6-5 and TRBJ1-1; no clear D gene. Germline-derived CDR1 and CDR2 are MNHEY and SVGAGI. V dropped 5 bases and J dropped 5 bases, with 6 bases sitting between them. The CDR3 has 11 residues. The CDR3 DNA follows: TGTGCCAGCAGTCTGGGGACTGAAGCTTTCTTT. Translated, it gives CASSLGTEAFF.

The rearrangement joins TRBV7-2 to TRBJ2-1, with 10 bases aligning to TRBD2. The CDR3 runs 15 residues. Germline trimming cut 5 bases from V and 3 bases from J; bases unmatched to any gene: 4. Per the germline V gene, CDR1 is SGHTA and CDR2 is FQGNSA. CDR3 sequence: CASSGGTSVYNEQFF. For the CDR3, the DNA is TGTGCCAGCAGCGGCGGGACTAGCGTCTACAATGAGCAGTTCTTC.

This clone came up once. V and J are TRBV6-5 and TRBJ1-1; no firm D call. The V end was cut by 6 bases, the J end by 1 base, with 12 bases between. Per the germline V gene, CDR1 is MNHEY and CDR2 is SVGAGI. CDR3 length: 14 amino acids. CDR3 sequence: CASSGPPENTEAFF. The CDR3 region has the DNA TGTGCCAGCAGCGGTCCTCCGGAGAACACTGAAGCTTTCTTT.

This clone was seen just once. The rearrangement joins TRBV30 to TRBJ1-1, with a tentative D call TRBD1 (6 bases). The CDR3 loop spans 13 amino acids. CDR1 GTSNPN and CDR2 SVGIG come from the germline V gene (reference sequence). V gave up 1 base and J gave up 3 bases, with 9 bases separating them. The CDR3 DNA follows: TGTGCCTGGAGTGGACAGGACTACACTGAAGCTTTCTTT. Its translation: CAWSGQDYTEAFF.

J is TRBJ1-3 and V is TRBV5-8; no reliable D call. Germline lookup yields CDR1 SGHTS and CDR2 YDEGEE. V lost 1 base, J lost 0 bases, and 8 bases lay in between. The CDR3 spans 15 residues. Here the CDR3 DNA reads TGTGCCAGCAGCTTGAATCGGATCTCTGGAAACACCATATATTTT. Its protein product is CASSLNRISGNTIYF.

The chain employs TRBV3-1 (or the pseudogene TRBV3-2) and TRBJ1-4, with no clear D. The germline V gene encodes CDR1 LGHDT and CDR2 YNNKEL (reference sequence). The CDR3 spans 14 residues. V shed 3 bases and J shed 10 bases, with 15 bases lying between them. This CDR3 reads CASSQGPSDGKLFF. CDR3 coding DNA: TGTGCCAGCAGCCAGGGCCCATCGGATGGAAAACTGTTTTTT.

This clone was counted once. One junction end disagrees with the germline gene, perhaps due to a read error. The chain employs TRBV18 and TRBJ2-1; 8 nucleotides align to TRBD2. Germline CDR1 and CDR2: KGHSH and LQKENI. This CDR3 comprises 15 residues. In DNA, the CDR3 is TGTGCCAGTTCACCCGGCCAGCGGGAGTACAATGAGCAGTTCTTC. This codes for CASSPGQREYNEQFF.

The chain is built from TRBV2 and TRBJ2-2, with D possibly matching TRBD2 (6 bases). The CDR3 extends over 16 amino acids. V lost 1 base to trimming and J lost 6 bases, with 15 bases between them. Germline CDR1 and CDR2: SNHLY and FYNNEI. CDR3 bases: TGTGCCAGCAGTGAAGGTGGGCACGGGGGTGCCGGGGAGCTGTTTTTT. Residues: CASSEGGHGGAGELFF.

CDR3 residues: CASSSGLDTGELFF. The CDR3 nucleotides are TGTGCCAGCAGTTCCGGACTTGACACCGGGGAGCTGTTTTTT. The chain links TRBV6-2 or TRBV6-3 to TRBJ2-2; perhaps TRBD2 as D (5 bases). CDR1 is MNHEY, CDR2 SVGEGT, per germline. The V and J ends lost 4 bases and 3 bases respectively, with 9 bases between them. The CDR3 length is 14 residues.

The CDR3 sequence: CASSWNIAGELFF. CDR3 DNA: TGCGCCAGCAGCTGGAACATAGCCGGGGAGCTGTTTTTT. This sequence joins TRBV5-1 and TRBJ2-2, with D unresolved. V was trimmed by 3 bases and J by 6 bases, leaving 9 bases between them. The CDR3 extends over 13 amino acids. CDR1 and CDR2 from the germline V gene are SGHRS and YFSETQ.

This sequence joins TRBV18 and TRBJ1-6; perhaps TRBD1 as D (6 bases). Germline lookup yields CDR1 KGHSH and CDR2 LQKENI. The ends were cut back, 6 bases at V and 5 bases at J, with 14 bases in the middle. The CDR3 contains 15 residues. The CDR3 bases are TGTGCCAGCTCGCCAGGGACACCCGATAATTCACCCCTCCACTTT. It codes for CASSPGTPDNSPLHF.

This sequence joins TRBV29-1 and TRBJ2-3; a possible D gene is TRBD2 (6 bases). V was shortened by 5 bases and J by 6 bases, with 9 bases between the two germline ends. Germline assignment: CDR1 SQVTM and CDR2 ANQGSEA. The CDR3 contains 11 residues. The CDR3 nucleotides are TGCAGCGTTAACGGAGGGGATACGCAGTATTTT. It codes for CSVNGGDTQYF.

The rearrangement uses TRBV29-1 and TRBJ2-5; possible D gene TRBD2, 6 bases. Looked up from germline, CDR1 is SQVTM and CDR2 is ANQGSEA. CDR3 length equals 13 residues. V was trimmed by 4 bases and J by 5 bases, leaving 14 bases between them. The CDR3 DNA reads as TGCAGCGTTGGTAAACTAGCTCGGGAGACCCAGTACTTC. Translated: CSVGKLARETQYF.

CDR3: CASSQEAQTGELFF. CDR3 coding DNA: TGCGCCAGCAGCCAAGAGGCCCAGACCGGGGAGCTGTTTTTT. The chain employs TRBV4-1 and TRBJ2-2; unclear D gene. The germline V gene encodes CDR1 MGHRA and CDR2 YSYEKL. V lost 0 bases and J 5 bases, leaving 7 bases between the germline ends. The CDR3 consists of 14 residues.

This clone was seen a handful of times. This sequence joins TRBV4-2 and TRBJ1-2, with TRBD1 identical over 8 bases. CDR1 LGHNA and CDR2 YNFKEQ come from the germline V gene. The ends lost 5 bases at V and 2 bases at J; junction bases unmatched: 10. The CDR3 totals 16 residues. As DNA, the CDR3 is TGTGCCAGCAGCAACGAAGGCCGACAGGGGAACTATGGCTACACCTTC. It codes for CASSNEGRQGNYGYTF.

This chain uses TRBV12-3 or TRBV12-4 with TRBJ1-1; D remains ambiguous. With 7 bases removed from V and 1 base from J, the gap between germline ends came to 10 bases. The CDR3 covers 13 residues. The CDR3 nucleotides read TGTGCCAGCACTTTCGGATCGAACACTGAAGCTTTCTTT. Its translation: CASTFGSNTEAFF.